The present entry profiles one T cell receptor beta chain with its context. Germline CDR1 reads WNHNN; CDR2 reads SYGVQD (reference sequence). CDR3 length equals 20 residues. J was trimmed by 0 bases and V by 7 bases; bases with no gene match: 22. The sample comes from a study of blood T cell repertoires in COVID-19. Whole-study context: COVID-19 samples collected from the United States, Italy and Spain covered acute and convalescent phases. The analysed material was cDNA or gDNA that came from T cells, B-cell-depleted T cells, or PBMCs.

Source study methods: By means of reference gene primer amplification, nucleated cell counts were estimated. Libraries were prepared by immunoSEQ multiplex PCR; TCRdb keeps only in-frame clonotypes and omits some of them. The V and J calls and the clone size are those of that table, but D and trimming were determined from the DNA. The table includes about 88,000 clones, over 80% detected once. Sequenced input: peripheral blood. V is TRBV10-1 and J is TRBJ2-7, with 9 bases lining up with TRBD2. The source is a human donor with active COVID-19. The donor label of this sample is uncertain. The DNA for the CDR3 is TGCGCCAGCACTCCTTTCTCTGAGCGGGGGGCCATACAACTCTCCTACGAGCAGTACTTC. Protein sequence: CASTPFSERGAIQLSYEQYF.